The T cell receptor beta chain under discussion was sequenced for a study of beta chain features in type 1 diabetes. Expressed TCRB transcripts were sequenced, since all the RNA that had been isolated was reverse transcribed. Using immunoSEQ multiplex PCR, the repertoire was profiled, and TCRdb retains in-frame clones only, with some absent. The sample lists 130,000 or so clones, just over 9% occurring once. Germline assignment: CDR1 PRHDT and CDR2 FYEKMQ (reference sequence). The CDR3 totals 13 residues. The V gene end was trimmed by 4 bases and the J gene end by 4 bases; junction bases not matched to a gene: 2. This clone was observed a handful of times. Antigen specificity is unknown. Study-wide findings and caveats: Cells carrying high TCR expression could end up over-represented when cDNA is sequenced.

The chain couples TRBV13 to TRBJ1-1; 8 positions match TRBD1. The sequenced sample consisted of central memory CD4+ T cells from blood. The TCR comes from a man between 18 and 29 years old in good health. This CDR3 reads CASSYTGGTEAFF. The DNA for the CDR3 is TGTGCCAGCAGCTATACAGGGGGCACTGAAGCTTTCTTT.